This T cell receptor (beta chain) was sequenced for a study of Ad26.COV2.S vaccination and SARS-CoV-2 variants. Findings of the study overall: The placebo group had lower spike-specific TCR breadth than the vaccine recipients did. Researchers reported similar non-spike TCR breadth in vaccine and placebo recipients.

Remarks on this clone: What it binds is not known.

TCRdb's copy holds only in-frame clones and misses some; the assay was immunoSEQ multiplex PCR. The table includes fewer than 500,000 clones, about nine tenths detected once. The treatment here: around 19 received Ad26.COV2.S at low or high dose, single or two shots; 5 received placebo; per-sample allocation not given. Material that was analyzed had been drawn on day 63 after the first vaccine or placebo injection. The V gene end was trimmed by 6 bases and the J gene end by 4 bases; junction bases not matched to a gene: 8. CDR3 length: 16 residues. The germline gives CDR1 MNHEY, CDR2 SVGEGT. The sequences come from peripheral blood, collected in a trial of Ad26.COV2.S vaccine versus placebo. The J gene is TRBJ2-1, the V gene TRBV6-2 or TRBV6-3; the match to TRBD2 covers 11 bases. The receptor was isolated from a person aged 18 to 59 who received the Ad26.COV2.S COVID-19 vaccine or a placebo. The CDR3 nucleotides are TGTGCCAGCAGCCGCGGGGGACTAGCGGCATACAATGAGCAGTTCTTC. Translated: CASSRGGLAAYNEQFF.